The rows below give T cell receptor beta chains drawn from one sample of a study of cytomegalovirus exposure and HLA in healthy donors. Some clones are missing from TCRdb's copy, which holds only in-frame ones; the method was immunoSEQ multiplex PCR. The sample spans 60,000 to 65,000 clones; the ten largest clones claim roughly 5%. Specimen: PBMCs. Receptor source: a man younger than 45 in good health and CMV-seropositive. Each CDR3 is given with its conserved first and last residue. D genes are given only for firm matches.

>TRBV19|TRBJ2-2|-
CASRKTPIPGELFF
TGTGCCAGTAGAAAGACACCCATCCCGGGGGAGCTGTTTTTT
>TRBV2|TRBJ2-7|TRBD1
CASSEQGAPEQYF
TGTGCCAGCAGTGAGCAGGGGGCCCCCGAGCAGTACTTC
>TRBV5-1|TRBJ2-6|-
CASSITQGTGANVLTF
TGCGCCAGCAGCATAACACAGGGCACTGGGGCCAACGTCCTGACTTTC
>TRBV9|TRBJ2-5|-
CASSPGFRETQYF
TGTGCCAGCAGCCCCGGTTTTAGAGAGACCCAGTACTTC
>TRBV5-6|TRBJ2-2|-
CASSLPGHSNTGELFF
TGTGCCAGCAGCCTCCCGGGACATTCGAACACCGGGGAGCTGTTTTTT
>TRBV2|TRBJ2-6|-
CASSLTGSGANVLTF
TGTGCCAGCAGCCTGACAGGCTCTGGGGCCAACGTCCTGACTTTC
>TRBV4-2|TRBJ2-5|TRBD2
CASSQLAGGPETQYF
TGTGCCAGCAGCCAACTAGCGGGGGGGCCAGAGACCCAGTACTTC
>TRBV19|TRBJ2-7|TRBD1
CASSSRTGDYEQYF
TGTGCCAGTAGTAGTCGGACAGGGGACTACGAGCAGTACTTC
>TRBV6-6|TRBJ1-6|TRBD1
CASSPGQGNSPLHF
TGTGCCAGCAGCCCGGGACAGGGGAACTCACCCCTCCACTTT
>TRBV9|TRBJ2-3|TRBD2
CASSTTSGSIVDTQYF
TGTGCCAGCAGCACTACTAGCGGGTCTATCGTGGATACGCAGTATTTT
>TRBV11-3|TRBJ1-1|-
CASRSGHANTEDFF
TGTGCCAGCAGGTCCGGACACGCCAACACTGAAGATTTCTTT
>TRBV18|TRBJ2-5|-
CASSFEDVWETQYF
TGTGCCAGCTCATTCGAGGATGTTTGGGAGACCCAGTACTTC
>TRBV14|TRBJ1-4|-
CASSQDPATNEKLFF
TGTGCCAGCAGCCAAGATCCTGCAACTAATGAAAAACTGTTTTTT
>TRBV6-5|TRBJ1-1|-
CASSSEPQRRNTEAFF
TGTGCCAGCAGTTCTGAACCGCAAAGGAGGAACACTGAAGCTTTCTTT
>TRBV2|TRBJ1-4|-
CASKIRGNEKLFF
TGTGCCAGCAAAATTAGAGGGAATGAAAAACTGTTTTTT
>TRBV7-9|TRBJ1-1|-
CASSSGGFRTEAFF
TGTGCCAGCAGCTCGGGGGGATTTAGGACTGAAGCTTTCTTT
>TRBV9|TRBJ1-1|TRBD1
CASSGQGAGKAFF
TGTGCCAGCAGCGGCCAGGGGGCAGGGAAAGCTTTCTTT
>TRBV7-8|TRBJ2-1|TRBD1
CASSQRTGGGEQFF
TGTGCCAGCAGCCAAAGGACAGGGGGCGGCGAGCAGTTCTTC
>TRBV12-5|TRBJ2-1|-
CASGPTTTPRVNEQFF
TGTGCTAGTGGTCCGACGACCACCCCCAGGGTGAATGAGCAGTTCTTC
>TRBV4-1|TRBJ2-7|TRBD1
CASSSLTGPYEQYF
TGCGCCAGCAGCTCGTTGACAGGGCCCTACGAGCAGTACTTC
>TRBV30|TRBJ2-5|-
CAWSVEPVETQYF
TGTGCCTGGAGTGTAGAGCCGGTTGAGACCCAGTACTTC
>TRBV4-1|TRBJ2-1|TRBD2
CASSHPRLAGGRVKGNEQFF
TGCGCCAGCAGCCACCCGAGACTAGCGGGGGGCCGGGTTAAAGGCAATGAGCAGTTCTTC
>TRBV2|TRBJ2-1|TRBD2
CASSGTGTGTSFNEQFF
TGTGCCAGCAGTGGGACCGGAACCGGGACTAGCTTCAATGAGCAGTTCTTC
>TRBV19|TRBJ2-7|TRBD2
CASSDSGSAYEQYF
TGTGCCAGTAGTGATAGCGGGAGCGCCTACGAGCAGTACTTC
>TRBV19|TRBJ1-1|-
CASSIGQMNTEAFF
TGTGCCAGTAGTATAGGACAGATGAACACTGAAGCTTTCTTT
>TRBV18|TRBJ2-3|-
CASSPNGDTDTQYF
TGTGCCAGCTCACCTAACGGGGACACAGATACGCAGTATTTT
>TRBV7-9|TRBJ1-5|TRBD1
CASSAGTVNSNQPQHF
TGTGCCAGCAGCGCCGGGACAGTCAATAGCAATCAGCCCCAGCATTTT
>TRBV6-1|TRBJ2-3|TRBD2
CASVSGSTDTQYF
TGTGCCAGCGTTAGCGGGAGCACAGATACGCAGTATTTT